This TCR beta chain was captured in a study of CD8 T cells in Susac syndrome. Reverse transcription of roughly 0.5 to 1 ug RNA was performed with random hexamers. Amplification of TCR beta CDR3 by immunoSEQ multiplex PCR spanned 54 Vbeta and 13 Jbeta. Via MiXCR, TCRdb re-called the immunoSEQ multiplex PCR reads, giving one row per CDR3 protein. The table shows about 210,000 distinct CDR3 sequences, with 95% occurring only once. The authors carried out high-throughput sequencing of TCR beta. They applied it to CD8+ and CD4+ T cells obtained from blood. The multiple sclerosis control group comprised treatment-naive patients with stable or active relapsing-remitting disease. While CD8+ and CD4+ T cells were isolated negatively, TEMRA cells were enriched by FACS. The clonotype was recovered from a human donor with multiple sclerosis. Input material: CD4+ T cells from PBMCs.

Here the CDR3 DNA reads TGTGCCACCAGTGATTTGTGGGATACGCAGTATTTT. Protein sequence: CATSDLWDTQYF. The V call is TRBV24-1, the J call TRBJ2-3; D gene unclear. With 0 bases removed from V and 6 bases from J, the gap between germline ends came to 3 bases. The germline gives CDR1 KGHDR, CDR2 SFDVKD. The CDR3 length is 12 residues.